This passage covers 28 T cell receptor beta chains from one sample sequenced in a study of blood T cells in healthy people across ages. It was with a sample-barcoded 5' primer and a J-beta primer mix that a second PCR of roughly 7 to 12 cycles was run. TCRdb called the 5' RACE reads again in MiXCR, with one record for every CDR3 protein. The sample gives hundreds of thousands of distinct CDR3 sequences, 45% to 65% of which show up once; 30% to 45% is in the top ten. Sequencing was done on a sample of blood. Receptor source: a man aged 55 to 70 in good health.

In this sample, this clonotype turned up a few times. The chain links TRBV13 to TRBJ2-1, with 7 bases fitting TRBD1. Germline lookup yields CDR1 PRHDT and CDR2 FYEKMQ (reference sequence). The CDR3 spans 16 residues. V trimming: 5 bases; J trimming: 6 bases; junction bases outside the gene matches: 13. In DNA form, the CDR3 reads TGTGCCAGCAGCCCTCTGGTGAGGGGGCAGGGCAATGAGCAGTTCTTC. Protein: CASSPLVRGQGNEQFF.

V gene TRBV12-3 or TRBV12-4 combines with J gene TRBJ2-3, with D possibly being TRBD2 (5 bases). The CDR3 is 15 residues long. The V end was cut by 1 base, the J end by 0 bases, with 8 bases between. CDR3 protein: CASSLGETSTDTQYF. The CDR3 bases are TGTGCCAGCAGTTTAGGGGAGACTAGCACAGATACGCAGTATTTT.

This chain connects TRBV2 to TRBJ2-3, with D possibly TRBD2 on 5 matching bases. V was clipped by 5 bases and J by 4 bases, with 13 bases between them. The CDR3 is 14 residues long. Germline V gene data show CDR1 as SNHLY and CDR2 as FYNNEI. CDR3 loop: CASSRLSEADTQYF. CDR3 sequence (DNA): TGTGCCAGCAGTCGACTTAGCGAAGCAGATACGCAGTATTTT.

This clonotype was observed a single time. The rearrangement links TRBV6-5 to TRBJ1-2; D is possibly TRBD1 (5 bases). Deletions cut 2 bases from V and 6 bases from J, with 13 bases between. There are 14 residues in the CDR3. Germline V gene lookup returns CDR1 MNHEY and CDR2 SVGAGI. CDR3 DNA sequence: TGTGCCAGCAGTTACAGGGGAAAAGGGAATGGCTACACCTTC. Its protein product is CASSYRGKGNGYTF.

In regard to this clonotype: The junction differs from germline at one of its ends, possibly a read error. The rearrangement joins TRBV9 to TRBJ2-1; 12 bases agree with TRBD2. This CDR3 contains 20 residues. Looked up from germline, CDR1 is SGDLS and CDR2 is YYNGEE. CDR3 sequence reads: CASSVATGLAGGPGYNERFF. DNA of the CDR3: TGTGCCAGCAGCGTAGCTACTGGGCTAGCGGGGGGGCCGGGGTACAATGAGCGGTTCTTC.

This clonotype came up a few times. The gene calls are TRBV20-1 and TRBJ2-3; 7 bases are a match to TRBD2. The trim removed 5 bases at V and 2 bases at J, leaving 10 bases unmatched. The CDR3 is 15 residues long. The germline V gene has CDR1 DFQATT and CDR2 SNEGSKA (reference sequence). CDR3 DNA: TGCAGTGCTCTGCCACCAACTAGCGCCACAGATACGCAGTATTTT. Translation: CSALPPTSATDTQYF.

This chain's CDR3 is CSATTGYEQFF. The CDR3 DNA follows: TGCAGCGCCACGACAGGGTACGAGCAGTTCTTC. This rearrangement joins TRBV29-1 to TRBJ2-1; 7 nucleotides align to TRBD1. The CDR3 is 11 amino acids. Losses at the gene ends were 7 bases for V and 10 bases for J; bases not matched to a gene: 7. Per the germline V gene, CDR1 is SQVTM and CDR2 is ANQGSEA.

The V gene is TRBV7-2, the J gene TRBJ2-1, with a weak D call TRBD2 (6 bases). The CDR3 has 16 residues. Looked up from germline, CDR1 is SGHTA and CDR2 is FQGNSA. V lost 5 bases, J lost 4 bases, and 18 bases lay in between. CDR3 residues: CASSLRAGLGYNEQFF. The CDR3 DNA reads TGTGCCAGCAGCCTGCGGGCGGGGCTCGGGTACAATGAGCAGTTCTTC.

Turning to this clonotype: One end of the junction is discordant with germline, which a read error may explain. CDR3 amino acids: CAGSYSTPGAYEQYF. The CDR3 DNA sequence: TGTGCCGGCAGTTACAGTACGCCCGGGGCCTACGAGCAGTACTTC. V and J are TRBV6-2 or TRBV6-3 and TRBJ2-4; a weak D match, TRBD2 (5 bases). The J call is doubtful: the DNA matches TRBJ2-7 better. Per the germline V gene, CDR1 is MNHEY and CDR2 is SVGEGT. The CDR3 consists of 15 residues.

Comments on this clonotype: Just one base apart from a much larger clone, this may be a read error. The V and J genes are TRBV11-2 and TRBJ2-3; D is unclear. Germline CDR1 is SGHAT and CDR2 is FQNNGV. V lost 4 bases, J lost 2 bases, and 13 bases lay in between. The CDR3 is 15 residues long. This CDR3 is CASSSSDGHTDTQYF. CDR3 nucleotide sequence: TGTGCCAGCAGCTCCTCTGACGGGCACACAGATACGCAGTATTTT.

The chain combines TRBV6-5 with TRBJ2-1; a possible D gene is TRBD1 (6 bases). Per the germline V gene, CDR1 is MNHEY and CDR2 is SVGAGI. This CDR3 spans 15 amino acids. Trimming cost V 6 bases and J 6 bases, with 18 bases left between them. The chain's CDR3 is CASSHDSPGANEQFF. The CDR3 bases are TGTGCCAGCAGCCACGACAGCCCAGGGGCCAATGAGCAGTTCTTC.

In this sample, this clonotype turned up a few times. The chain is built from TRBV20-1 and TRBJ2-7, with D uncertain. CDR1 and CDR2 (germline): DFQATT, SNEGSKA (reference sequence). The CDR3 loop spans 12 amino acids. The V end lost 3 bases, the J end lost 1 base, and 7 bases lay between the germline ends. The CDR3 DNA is TGCAGTGCTAGTGTGAGGTCCTACGAGCAGTACTTC. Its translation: CSASVRSYEQYF.

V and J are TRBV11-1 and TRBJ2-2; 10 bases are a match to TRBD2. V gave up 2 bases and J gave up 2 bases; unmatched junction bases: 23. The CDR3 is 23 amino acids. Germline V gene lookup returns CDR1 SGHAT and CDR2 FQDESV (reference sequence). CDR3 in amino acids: CASSLRLRGLAGAAVSNTGELFF. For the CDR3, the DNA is TGTGCCAGCAGCTTAAGACTTAGAGGGCTAGCGGGGGCCGCAGTATCAAACACCGGGGAGCTGTTTTTT.

CDR3 DNA: TGCGCCAGCACCACAGGGCTGGGCTATGGCTACACCTTC. Encoded protein: CASTTGLGYGYTF. V is TRBV4-1 and J is TRBJ1-2, with a tentative D call TRBD1 (6 bases). This CDR3 region has 13 residues. The V end was cut by 7 bases, the J end by 4 bases, with 13 bases between. The V gene's germline CDR1 is MGHRA and CDR2 YSYEKL.

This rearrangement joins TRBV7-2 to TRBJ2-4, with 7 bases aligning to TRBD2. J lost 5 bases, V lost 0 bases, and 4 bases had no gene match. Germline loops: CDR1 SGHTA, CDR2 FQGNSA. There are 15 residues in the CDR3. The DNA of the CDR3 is TGTGCCAGCAGCTTAGCAGGCACTAGCGAAAACATTCAGTACTTC. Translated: CASSLAGTSENIQYF.

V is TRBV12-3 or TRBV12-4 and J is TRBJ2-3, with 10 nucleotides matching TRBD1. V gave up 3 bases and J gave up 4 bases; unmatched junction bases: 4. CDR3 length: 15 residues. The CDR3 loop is CASSFFGQGADTQYF. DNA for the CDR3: TGTGCCAGCAGTTTTTTTGGACAGGGGGCAGATACGCAGTATTTT.

The CDR3 is CASSVPFSGGAGEQYF. The DNA of the CDR3 is TGCGCCAGCAGTGTCCCATTTAGCGGGGGGGCCGGTGAGCAGTACTTC. The chain combines TRBV10-2 with TRBJ2-7; the match to TRBD2 covers 11 bases. This CDR3 spans 16 amino acids. V lost 4 bases to trimming and J lost 7 bases; unmatched junction nucleotides: 12. In germline, CDR1 is WSHSY, CDR2 SAAADI.

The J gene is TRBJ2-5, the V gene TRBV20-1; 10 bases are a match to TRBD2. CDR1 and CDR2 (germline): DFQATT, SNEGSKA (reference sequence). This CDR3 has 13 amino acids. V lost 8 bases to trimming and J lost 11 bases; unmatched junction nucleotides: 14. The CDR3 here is CSPSGGASNEQYF. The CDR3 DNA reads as TGCAGTCCCAGCGGGGGGGCCTCCAATGAGCAGTACTTC.

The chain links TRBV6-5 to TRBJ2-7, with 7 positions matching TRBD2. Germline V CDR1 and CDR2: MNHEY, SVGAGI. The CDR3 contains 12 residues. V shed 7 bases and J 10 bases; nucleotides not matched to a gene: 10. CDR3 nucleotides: TGTGCCAGCACCGGACTAGTAGGGGTCCAGTACTTC. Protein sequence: CASTGLVGVQYF.

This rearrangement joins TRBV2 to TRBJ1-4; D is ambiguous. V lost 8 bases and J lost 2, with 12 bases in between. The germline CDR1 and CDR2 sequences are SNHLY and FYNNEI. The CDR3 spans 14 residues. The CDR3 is CASSQLATNEKLFF. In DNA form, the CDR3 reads TGTGCCAGCTCCCAGTTGGCGACTAATGAAAAACTGTTTTTT. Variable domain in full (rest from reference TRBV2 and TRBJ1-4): EPEVTQTPSHQVTQMGQEVILRCVPISNHLYFYWYRQILGQKVEFLVSFYNNEISEKSEIFDDQFSVERPDGSNFTLKIRSTKLEDSAMYFCASSQLATNEKLFFGSGTQLSVL.

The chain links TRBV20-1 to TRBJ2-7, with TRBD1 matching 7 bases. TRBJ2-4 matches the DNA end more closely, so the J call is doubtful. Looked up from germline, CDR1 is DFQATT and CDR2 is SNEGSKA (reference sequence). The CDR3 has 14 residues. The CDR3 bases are TGCAGTGCTACCACCGACAGGGTGGTCAACATTCAGTACTTC. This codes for CSATTDRVVNIQYF.

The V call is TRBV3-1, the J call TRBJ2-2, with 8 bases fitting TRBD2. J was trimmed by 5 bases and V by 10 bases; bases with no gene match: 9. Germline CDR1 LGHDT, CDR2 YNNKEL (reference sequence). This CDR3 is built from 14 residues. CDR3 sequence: CATQRASGTGELFF. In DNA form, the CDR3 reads TGTGCCACCCAGCGGGCTAGCGGGACCGGGGAGCTGTTTTTT.

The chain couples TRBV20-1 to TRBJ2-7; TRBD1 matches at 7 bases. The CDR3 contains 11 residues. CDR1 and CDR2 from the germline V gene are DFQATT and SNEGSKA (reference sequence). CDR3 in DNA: TGCAGCCCACAGGGGCCCTACGAGCAGTACTTC. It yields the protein CSPQGPYEQYF.

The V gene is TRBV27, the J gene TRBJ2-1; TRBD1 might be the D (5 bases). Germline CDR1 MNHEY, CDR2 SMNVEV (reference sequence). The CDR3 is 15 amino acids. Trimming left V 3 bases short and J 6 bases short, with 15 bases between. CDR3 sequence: CASSFASGLSNEQFF. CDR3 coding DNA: TGTGCCAGCAGTTTCGCGTCAGGGCTCTCCAATGAGCAGTTCTTC.

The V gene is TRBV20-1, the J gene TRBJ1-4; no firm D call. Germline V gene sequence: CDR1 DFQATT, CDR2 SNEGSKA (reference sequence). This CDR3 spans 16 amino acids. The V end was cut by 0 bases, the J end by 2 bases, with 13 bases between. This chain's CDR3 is CSARENWRRTNEKLFF. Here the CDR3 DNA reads TGCAGTGCTAGAGAGAACTGGAGGAGGACTAATGAAAAACTGTTTTTT.

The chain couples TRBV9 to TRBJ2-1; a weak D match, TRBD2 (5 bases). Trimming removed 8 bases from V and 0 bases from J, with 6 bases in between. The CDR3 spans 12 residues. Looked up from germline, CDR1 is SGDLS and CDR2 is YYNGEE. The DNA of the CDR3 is TGTGCCAGTGAGGGCTCCTACAATGAGCAGTTCTTC. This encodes CASEGSYNEQFF.

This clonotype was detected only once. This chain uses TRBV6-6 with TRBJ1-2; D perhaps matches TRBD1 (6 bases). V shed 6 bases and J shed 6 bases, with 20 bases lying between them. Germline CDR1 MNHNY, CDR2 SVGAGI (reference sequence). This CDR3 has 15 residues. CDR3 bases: TGTGCCAGCAGCCTACTTGTGGGCCGGGGGCATGGCTACACCTTC. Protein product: CASSLLVGRGHGYTF.

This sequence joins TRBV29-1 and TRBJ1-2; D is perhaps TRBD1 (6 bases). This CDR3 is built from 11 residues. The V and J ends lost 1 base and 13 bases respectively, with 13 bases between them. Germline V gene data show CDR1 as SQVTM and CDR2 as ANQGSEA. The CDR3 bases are TGCAGCGTTGAAGTCCGGGGGACACCCACCTTC. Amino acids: CSVEVRGTPTF.